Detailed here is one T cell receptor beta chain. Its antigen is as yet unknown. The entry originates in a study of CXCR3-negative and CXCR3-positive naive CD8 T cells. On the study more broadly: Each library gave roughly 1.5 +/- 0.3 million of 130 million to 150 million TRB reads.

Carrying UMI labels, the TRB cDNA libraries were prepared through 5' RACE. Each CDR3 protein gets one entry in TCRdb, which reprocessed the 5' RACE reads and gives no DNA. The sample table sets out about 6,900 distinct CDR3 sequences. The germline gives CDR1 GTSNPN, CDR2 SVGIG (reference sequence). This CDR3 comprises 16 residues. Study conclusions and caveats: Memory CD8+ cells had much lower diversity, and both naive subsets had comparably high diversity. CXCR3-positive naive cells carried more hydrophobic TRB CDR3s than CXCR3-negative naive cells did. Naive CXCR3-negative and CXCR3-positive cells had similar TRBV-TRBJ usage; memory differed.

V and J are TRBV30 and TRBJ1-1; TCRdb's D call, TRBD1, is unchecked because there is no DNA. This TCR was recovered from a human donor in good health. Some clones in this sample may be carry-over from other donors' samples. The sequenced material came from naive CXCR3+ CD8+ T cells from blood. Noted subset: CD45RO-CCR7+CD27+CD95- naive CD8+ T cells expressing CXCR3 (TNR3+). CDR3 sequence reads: CAWSPLDNPWSTEAFF.